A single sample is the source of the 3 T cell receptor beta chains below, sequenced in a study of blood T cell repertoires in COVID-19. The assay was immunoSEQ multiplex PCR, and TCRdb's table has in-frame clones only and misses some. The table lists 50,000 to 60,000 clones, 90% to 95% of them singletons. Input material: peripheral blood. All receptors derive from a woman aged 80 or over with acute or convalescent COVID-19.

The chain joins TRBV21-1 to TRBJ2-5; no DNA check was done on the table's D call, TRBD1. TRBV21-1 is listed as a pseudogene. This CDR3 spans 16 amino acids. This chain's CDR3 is CASSTTGQAYQETQYF. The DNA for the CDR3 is TGTGCCAGCAGCACCACGGGACAGGCTTACCAAGAGACCCAGTACTTC.

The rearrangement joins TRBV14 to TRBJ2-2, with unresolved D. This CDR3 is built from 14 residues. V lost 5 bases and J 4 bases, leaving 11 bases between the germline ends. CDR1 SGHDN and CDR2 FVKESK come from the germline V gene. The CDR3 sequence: CASSWRPFTGELFF. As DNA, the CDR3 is TGTGCCAGCAGCTGGCGGCCCTTCACCGGGGAGCTGTTTTTT.

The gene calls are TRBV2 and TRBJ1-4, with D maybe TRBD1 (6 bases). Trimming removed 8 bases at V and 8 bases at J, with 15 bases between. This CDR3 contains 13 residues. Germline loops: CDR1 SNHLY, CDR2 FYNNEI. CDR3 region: CASEPGEKEKLFF. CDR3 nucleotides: TGTGCCAGCGAGCCAGGGGAGAAGGAAAAACTGTTTTTT.